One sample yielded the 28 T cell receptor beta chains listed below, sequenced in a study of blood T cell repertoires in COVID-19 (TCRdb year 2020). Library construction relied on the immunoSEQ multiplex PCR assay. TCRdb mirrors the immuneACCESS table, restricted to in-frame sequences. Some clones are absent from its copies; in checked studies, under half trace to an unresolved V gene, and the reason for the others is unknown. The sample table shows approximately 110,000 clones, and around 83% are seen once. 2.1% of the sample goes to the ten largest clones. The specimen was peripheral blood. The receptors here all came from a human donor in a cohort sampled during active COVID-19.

CDR3: CASSSQLTGNKPDIAKNIQYF. The CDR3 DNA reads as TGTGCCAGCAGTAGCCAATTGACAGGGAACAAACCAGACATAGCCAAAAACATTCAGTACTTC. The gene calls are TRBV6-2 or TRBV6-3 and TRBJ2-4, with 7 bases fitting TRBD1. Looked up from germline, CDR1 is MNHEY and CDR2 is SVGEGT. The junction had 22 bases not matched to a gene; V was cut back by 5 bases and J by 0 bases. This CDR3 comprises 21 residues.

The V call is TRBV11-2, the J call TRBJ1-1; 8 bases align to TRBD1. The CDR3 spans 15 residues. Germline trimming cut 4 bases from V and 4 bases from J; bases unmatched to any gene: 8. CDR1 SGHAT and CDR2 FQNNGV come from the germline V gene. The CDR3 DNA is TGTGCCAGCAGCTCCCCCCCGACAGGGGTCACTGAAGCTTTCTTT. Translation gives CASSSPPTGVTEAFF.

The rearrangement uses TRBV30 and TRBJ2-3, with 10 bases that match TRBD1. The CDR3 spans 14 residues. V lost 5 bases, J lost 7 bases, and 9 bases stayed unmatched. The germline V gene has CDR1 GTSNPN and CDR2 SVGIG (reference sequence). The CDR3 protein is CAWALDRGMNTQYF. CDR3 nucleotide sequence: TGTGCCTGGGCCTTGGACAGGGGGATGAATACGCAGTATTTT.

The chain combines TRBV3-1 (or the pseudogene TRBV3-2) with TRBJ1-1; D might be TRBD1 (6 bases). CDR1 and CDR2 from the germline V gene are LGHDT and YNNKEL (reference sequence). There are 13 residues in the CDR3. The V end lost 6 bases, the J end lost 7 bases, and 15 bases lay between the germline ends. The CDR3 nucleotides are TGTGCCAGCAGACCTACAGGGTCGAGTGAAGCTTTCTTT. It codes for CASRPTGSSEAFF.

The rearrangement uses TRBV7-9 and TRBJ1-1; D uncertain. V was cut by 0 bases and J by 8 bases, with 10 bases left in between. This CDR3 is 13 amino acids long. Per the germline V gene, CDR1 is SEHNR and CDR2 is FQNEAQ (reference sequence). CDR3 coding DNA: TGTGCCAGCAGCTTAGCGAGGGTTGAGGAAGCTTTCTTT. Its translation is CASSLARVEEAFF.

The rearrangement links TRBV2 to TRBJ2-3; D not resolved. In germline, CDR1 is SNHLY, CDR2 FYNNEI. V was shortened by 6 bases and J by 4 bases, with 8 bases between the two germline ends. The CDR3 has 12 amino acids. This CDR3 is CASSQTADTQYF. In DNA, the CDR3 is TGTGCCAGCAGCCAAACGGCAGATACGCAGTATTTT. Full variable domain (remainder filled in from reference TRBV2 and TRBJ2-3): EPEVTQTPSHQVTQMGQEVILRCVPISNHLYFYWYRQILGQKVEFLVSFYNNEISEKSEIFDDQFSVERPDGSNFTLKIRSTKLEDSAMYFCASSQTADTQYFGPGTRLTVL.

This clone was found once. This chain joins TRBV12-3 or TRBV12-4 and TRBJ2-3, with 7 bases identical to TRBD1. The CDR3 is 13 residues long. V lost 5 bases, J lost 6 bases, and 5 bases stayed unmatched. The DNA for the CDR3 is TGTGCCAGCAGTGACCAGACAGGGGATACGCAGTATTTT. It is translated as CASSDQTGDTQYF.

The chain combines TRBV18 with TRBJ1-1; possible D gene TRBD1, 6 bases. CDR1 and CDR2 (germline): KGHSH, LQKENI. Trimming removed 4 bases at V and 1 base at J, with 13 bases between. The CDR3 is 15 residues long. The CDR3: CASSRGLGENTEAFF. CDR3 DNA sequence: TGTGCCAGCTCACGGGGGCTAGGGGAGAACACTGAAGCTTTCTTT.

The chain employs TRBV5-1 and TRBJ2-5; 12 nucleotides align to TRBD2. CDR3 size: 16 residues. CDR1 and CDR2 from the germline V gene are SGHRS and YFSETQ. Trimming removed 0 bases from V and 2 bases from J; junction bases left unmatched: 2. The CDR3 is CASSLAGLAGQETQYF. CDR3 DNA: TGCGCCAGCAGCTTGGCTGGACTAGCGGGGCAAGAGACCCAGTACTTC.

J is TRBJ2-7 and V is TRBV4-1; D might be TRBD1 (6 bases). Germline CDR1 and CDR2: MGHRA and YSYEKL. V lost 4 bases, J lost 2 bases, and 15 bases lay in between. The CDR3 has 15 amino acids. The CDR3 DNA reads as TGCGCCAGCAGCCCCGGGCGGACAGTACCCTACGAGCAGTACTTC. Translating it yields CASSPGRTVPYEQYF.

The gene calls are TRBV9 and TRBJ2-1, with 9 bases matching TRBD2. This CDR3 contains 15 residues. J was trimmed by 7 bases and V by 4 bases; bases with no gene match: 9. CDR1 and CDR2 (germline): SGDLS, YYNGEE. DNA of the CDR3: TGTGCCAGCAGCCCGAGCGGGGGGCCGAAAAATGAGCAGTTCTTC. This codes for CASSPSGGPKNEQFF.

The DNA of the CDR3 is TGTGCCAGCAGTCTTGGACAGGACGGAAAACTGTTTTTT. It yields the protein CASSLGQDGKLFF. The chain uses TRBV28 and TRBJ1-4; 7 positions match TRBD1. Per the germline V gene, CDR1 is MDHEN and CDR2 is SYDVKM. The CDR3 sequence is 13 residues long. The trim removed 5 bases at V and 10 bases at J, leaving 7 bases unmatched.

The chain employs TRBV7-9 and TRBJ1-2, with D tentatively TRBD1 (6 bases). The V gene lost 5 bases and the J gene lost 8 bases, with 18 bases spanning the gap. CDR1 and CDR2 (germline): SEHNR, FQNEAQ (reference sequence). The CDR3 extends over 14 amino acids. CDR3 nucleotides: TGTGCCAGCAGCACCGGGACACCTCCCGAGGGCTACACCTTC. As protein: CASSTGTPPEGYTF.

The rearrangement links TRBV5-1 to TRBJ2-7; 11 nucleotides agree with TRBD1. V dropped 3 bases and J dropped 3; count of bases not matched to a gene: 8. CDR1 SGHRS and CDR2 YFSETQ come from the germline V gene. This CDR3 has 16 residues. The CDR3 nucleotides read TGCGCCAGCAGCTCCCCGGACAGGGGGCGCAGCTACGAGCAGTACTTC. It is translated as CASSSPDRGRSYEQYF.

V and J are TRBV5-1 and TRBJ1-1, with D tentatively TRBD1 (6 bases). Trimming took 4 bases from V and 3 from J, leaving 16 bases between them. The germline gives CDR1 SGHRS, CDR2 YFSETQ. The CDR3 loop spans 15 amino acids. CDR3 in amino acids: CASSRNRVGDTEAFF. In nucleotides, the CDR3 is TGCGCCAGCAGCAGGAACAGGGTGGGAGACACTGAAGCTTTCTTT.

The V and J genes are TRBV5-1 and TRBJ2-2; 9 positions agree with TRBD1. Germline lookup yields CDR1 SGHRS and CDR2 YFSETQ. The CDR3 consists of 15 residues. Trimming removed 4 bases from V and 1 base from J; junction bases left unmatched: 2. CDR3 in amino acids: CASSAGQGNTGELFF. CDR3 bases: TGCGCCAGCAGCGCGGGACAGGGGAACACCGGGGAGCTGTTTTTT.

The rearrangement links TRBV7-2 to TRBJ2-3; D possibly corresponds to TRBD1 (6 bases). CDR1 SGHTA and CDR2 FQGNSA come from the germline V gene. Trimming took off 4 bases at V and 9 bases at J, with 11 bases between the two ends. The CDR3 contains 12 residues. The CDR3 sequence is CASSSTQGTQYF. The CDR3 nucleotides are TGTGCCAGCAGCTCGACCCAGGGGACGCAGTATTTT.

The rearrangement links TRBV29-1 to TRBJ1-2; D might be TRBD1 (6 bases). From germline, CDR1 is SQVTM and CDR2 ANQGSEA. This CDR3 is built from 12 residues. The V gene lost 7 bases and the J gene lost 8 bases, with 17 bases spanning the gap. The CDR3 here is CSDQQGLFGYTF. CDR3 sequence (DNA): TGCAGCGACCAACAGGGACTATTCGGCTACACCTTC.

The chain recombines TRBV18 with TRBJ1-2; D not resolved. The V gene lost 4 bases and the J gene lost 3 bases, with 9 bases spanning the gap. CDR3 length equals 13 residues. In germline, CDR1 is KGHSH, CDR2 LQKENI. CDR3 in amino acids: CASSRRDDYGYTF. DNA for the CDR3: TGTGCCAGCTCACGACGGGATGACTATGGCTACACCTTC.

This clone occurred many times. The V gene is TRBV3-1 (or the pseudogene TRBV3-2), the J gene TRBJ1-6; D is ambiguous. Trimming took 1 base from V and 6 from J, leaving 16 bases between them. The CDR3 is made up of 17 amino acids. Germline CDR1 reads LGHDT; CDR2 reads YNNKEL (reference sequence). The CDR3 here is CASSQGRVRMSNSPLHF. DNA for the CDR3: TGTGCCAGCAGCCAAGGACGGGTGCGGATGAGTAATTCACCCCTCCACTTT.

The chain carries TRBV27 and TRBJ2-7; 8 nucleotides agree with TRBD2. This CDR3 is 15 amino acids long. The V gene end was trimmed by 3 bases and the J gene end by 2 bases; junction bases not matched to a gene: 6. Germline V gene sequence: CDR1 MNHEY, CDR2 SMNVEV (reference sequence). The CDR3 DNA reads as TGTGCCAGCAGTTTTTTGCGGGGGGATACCTACGAGCAGTACTTC. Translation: CASSFLRGDTYEQYF.

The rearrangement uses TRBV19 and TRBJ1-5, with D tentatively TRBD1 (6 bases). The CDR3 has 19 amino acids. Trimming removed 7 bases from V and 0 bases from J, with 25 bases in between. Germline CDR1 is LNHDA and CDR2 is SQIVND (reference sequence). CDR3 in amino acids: CASTPGSGQITYSNQPQHF. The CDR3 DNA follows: TGTGCCAGTACTCCCGGGTCCGGACAGATTACCTATAGCAATCAGCCCCAGCATTTT. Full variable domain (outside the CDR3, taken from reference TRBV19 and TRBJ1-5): DGGITQSPKYLFRKEGQNVTLSCEQNLNHDAMYWYRQDPGQGLRLIYYSQIVNDFQKGDIAEGYSVSREKKESFPLTVTSAQKNPTAFYLCASTPGSGQITYSNQPQHFGDGTRLSIL.

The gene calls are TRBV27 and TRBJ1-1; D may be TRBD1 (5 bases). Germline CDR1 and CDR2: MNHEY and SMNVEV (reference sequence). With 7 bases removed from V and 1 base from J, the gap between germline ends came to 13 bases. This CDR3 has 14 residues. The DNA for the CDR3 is TGTGCCAGCATTACAAGGGGCGGGAACACTGAAGCTTTCTTT. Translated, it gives CASITRGGNTEAFF.

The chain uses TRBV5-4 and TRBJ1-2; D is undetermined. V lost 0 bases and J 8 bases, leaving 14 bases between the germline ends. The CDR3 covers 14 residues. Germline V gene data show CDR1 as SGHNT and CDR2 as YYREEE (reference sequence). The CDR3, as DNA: TGTGCCAGCAGCTTGGCCGGAGGAACGGGGGGCTACACCTTC. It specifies CASSLAGGTGGYTF.

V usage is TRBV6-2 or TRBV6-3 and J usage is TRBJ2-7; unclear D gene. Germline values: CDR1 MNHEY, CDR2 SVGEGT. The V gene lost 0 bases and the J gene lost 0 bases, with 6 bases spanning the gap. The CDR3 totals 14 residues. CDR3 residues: CASSYSRPSYEQYF. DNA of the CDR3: TGTGCCAGCAGTTACTCCAGGCCCTCCTACGAGCAGTACTTC.

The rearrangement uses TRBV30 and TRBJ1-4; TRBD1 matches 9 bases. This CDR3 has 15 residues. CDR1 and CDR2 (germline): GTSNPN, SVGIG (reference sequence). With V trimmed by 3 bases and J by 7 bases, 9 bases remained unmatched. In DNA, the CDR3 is TGTGCCTGGAGCGGTACAGGGGGCCTTACTGAAAAACTGTTTTTT. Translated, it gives CAWSGTGGLTEKLFF.

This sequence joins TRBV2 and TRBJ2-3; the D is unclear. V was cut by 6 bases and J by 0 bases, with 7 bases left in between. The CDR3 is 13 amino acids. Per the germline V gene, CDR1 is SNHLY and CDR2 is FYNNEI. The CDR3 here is CASSPQSTDTQYF. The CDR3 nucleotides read TGTGCCAGCAGCCCCCAAAGCACAGATACGCAGTATTTT.

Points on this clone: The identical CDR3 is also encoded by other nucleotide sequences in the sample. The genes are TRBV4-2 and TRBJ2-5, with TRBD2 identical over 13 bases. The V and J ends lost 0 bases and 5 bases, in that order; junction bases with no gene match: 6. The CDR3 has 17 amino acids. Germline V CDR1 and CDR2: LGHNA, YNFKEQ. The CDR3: CASSQDPGTSGVETQYF. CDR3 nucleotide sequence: TGTGCCAGCAGCCAAGATCCGGGGACTAGCGGGGTCGAGACCCAGTACTTC.